This section outlines one T cell receptor (beta chain) sequence together with its context. Its antigen target is currently unknown. Qualities for individual bases were not recorded, and no much larger clone is one base off. Using the deep immunoSEQ assay, TCR CDR3 regions were amplified from genomic DNA by multiplex PCR. Genomic DNA extracted from each cell subset was distributed evenly over all wells of several immunoSEQ 96-well plates, and each plate served as one replicate. Each replicate PCR for sorted subsets received approximately 220 ng genomic DNA, equal to tens of thousands of T cell genomes. Purified libraries were quantified with a Qubit 3.0 fluorometer, sized on a Bioanalyzer 2100, and re-quantified with the KAPA Library Quantification kit. Every immunoSEQ 96-well plate was sequenced on a dedicated single-read 150-cycle Illumina NextSeq 550 flow cell. The source study handled its data this way. Because the immunoSEQ output included only junctional sequences and no quality scores, the filtering could not be the same as the filtering used for full-length reads. To assign V/J genes and CDR3, sequences were annotated against IMGT germline references using PyIR, a Python wrapper for IgBLAST v1.9. Reads with weak V/J assignments (E-value above 1e-6), missing CDR3, stop codons, out-of-frame junctions, or ambiguous translated residues were removed. A V3J clonotype was defined by an identical inferred V gene, J gene, and CDR3 amino acid sequence. To compute the percentage overlap between repertoires, the number of shared unique clonotypes was divided by the size of the smaller repertoire. Richness of each repertoire was evaluated using RTK rarefaction, the Chao1 estimator, and Recon v2.1 estimates of unobserved clonotypes. Generation probabilities were computed with OLGA for all TCRbeta clonotypes obtained by the gDNA method from several donors. TCRdb provides this immuneACCESS table in a form limited to in-frame rearrangements. Some clones are lacking; in checked studies, under half of them reflect an unresolved V gene, and why the rest are absent is not known. V and J calls and clone size are those listed in that table; D and trimming were worked out from the DNA. Across this sample there are 500,000 to 550,000 clones, with approximately 95% seen only once. The ten largest clonotypes hold about 0.064% of the sample.

Healthy HIV-negative adults with no recently reported acute infections or vaccinations were included as donors. Only Caucasian adults living in Nashville, Tennessee, USA were represented among the donors. CD4+ T cells were enriched by magnetic negative selection, after which naive cells were positively selected on CD45RA and the negative fraction was taken as the memory subset. Blood was obtained by leukapheresis, after which PBMCs were separated by Ficoll-Histopaque density gradient centrifugation and cryopreserved in liquid nitrogen vapor phase. Analytical flow cytometry was used to check the purity and quantity of every magnetically sorted T cell population. Genomic DNA was isolated from each sorted fraction and quantified by UV absorbance on a Nanodrop 2000c. Reading from cysteine to phenylalanine, the CDR3 counts 13 amino acids. The sequence is cut down to CDR3 DNA, 39 bases in frame from base 1. CDR1 and CDR2, per the germline V gene, are MDHEN and SYDVKM. At the junction V is shortened by 5 bases and J by 3 bases, with 10 bases in between.

The sample originates from a study of shared clonotypes between healthy human individuals (dated by TCRdb to 2018 to 2021). Broadly, across the study: Three men and two women, aged 18 to 49 years, made up the cohort. Libraries were prepared and TCR repertoires were sequenced by different laboratories using diverse techniques, in order to increase sequencing depth and limit assay-specific biases. Each donor's leukapheresis produced roughly between roughly 0.85 and 10 billion PBMCs. Per donor, three plates each were used for CD4 naive and CD4 memory, two for CD8 naive, and one for CD8 memory. Blood TCR repertoires of about five healthy adults were deeply sequenced to estimate repertoire size and the extent of clonotype sharing between individuals. Overall study outcomes, separate from this receptor: Sampling was limited to blood, and TCR repertoires in tissue likely differ from TCR repertoires in blood. Naive subsets generally had larger estimated clonotype richness than memory subsets did. The genetic and exposure-history diversity represented was limited by the small number of donors. Based on pairwise subsampling, the degree of clonotype sharing among donors was expected to be affected by sequencing depth. Even with the large sequencing depth, rarefaction of the sorted-subset datasets indicated that sequencing was incomplete. Sharing across a few donors was observed for about 5% of naive CD4, around 3.5% of naive CD8, 2% to 2.5% of memory CD4, and less than 0.45% of memory CD8 clonotypes. Compared with non-shared clonotypes, clonotypes shared by all four sorted-subset donors had higher generation probabilities.

In this chain, TRBV28 is recombined with TRBJ2-5; TRBD1 is possibly the D segment (6 matching bases). The source of this sequence is a woman younger than 45 in good health. Material: naive CD4+ T cells sorted from blood. The cell subset or site label, read with the paper, signifies: CD45RA+ positively selected. The CDR3 corresponds to CASSPYREETQYF. The DNA is TGTGCCAGCAGTCCGTACAGGGAAGAGACCCAGTACTTC.